These 16 T cell receptor beta chains were sequenced from one sample in a study of T-cell reconstitution after alpha-beta-depleted transplantation in children. Preparation of the TCRbeta library was carried out with unique molecular identifiers. From the PCR reads, TCRdb called clonotypes with MiXCR, one entry per CDR3 protein. Of 200,000 to 300,000 distinct CDR3 sequences listed, approximately 12% are singletons. The material sequenced was PBMCs from the stem cell graft donor, taken from the stem cell graft. Source of these receptors: a human donor who donated a stem cell graft to a child with acute lymphoblastic leukemia.

This clonotype was recorded a few times. The genes are TRBV3-1 and TRBJ2-1, with 10 bases matching TRBD2. Germline V gene lookup returns CDR1 LGHDT and CDR2 YNNKEL (reference sequence). V gave up 1 base and J gave up 6 bases; unmatched junction bases: 3. This CDR3 has 15 residues. The CDR3 DNA is TGTGCCAGCAGCCAAGGGCTAGCGGGAGTCAATGAGCAGTTCTTC. This encodes CASSQGLAGVNEQFF.

The table lists this clonotype with many counts. V is TRBV12-3 or TRBV12-4 and J is TRBJ2-7; 8 bases fit TRBD1. V was pared by 5 bases and J by 4 bases, with 4 bases of the junction left unmatched. This CDR3 has 13 amino acids. The CDR3 bases are TGTGCCAGCAGTCGGACAGGGTGGTACGAGCAGTACTTC. Translated: CASSRTGWYEQYF.

This chain uses TRBV20-1 with TRBJ2-7; D assignment may be TRBD1 or TRBD2 (6 bases each). Trimming shortened V by 3 bases and J by 0 bases, and 15 bases separated the two germline ends. Germline-derived CDR1 and CDR2 are DFQATT and SNEGSKA (reference sequence). The CDR3 covers 15 residues. The CDR3: CSARERGDPSYEQYF. The CDR3 region has the DNA TGCAGTGCTAGGGAAAGGGGGGATCCCTCCTACGAGCAGTACTTC.

In this sample, this clonotype turned up many times. CDR3 bases: TGTGCCAGCAGCCAAGGGGGGAGTGTCTACGAGCAGTACTTC. This encodes CASSQGGSVYEQYF. V gene TRBV4-2 combines with J gene TRBJ2-7; D is perhaps TRBD1 or TRBD2 (5 bases each). The V and J ends lost 1 base and 3 bases respectively, with 10 bases between them. The CDR3 runs 14 residues. CDR1 and CDR2 (germline): LGHNA, YNFKEQ.

A few counts support this clonotype. This chain uses TRBV7-8 with TRBJ1-5, with 8 positions matching TRBD1. V shed 5 bases and J 0 bases; nucleotides not matched to a gene: 15. The CDR3 runs 19 residues. The V gene's germline CDR1 is SGHVS and CDR2 FQNEAQ. CDR3 amino acids: CASSPTAGQAPYSNQPQHF. The CDR3 DNA reads as TGTGCCAGCAGCCCCACAGCGGGACAGGCCCCTTATAGCAATCAGCCCCAGCATTTT.

There are a few counts of this clonotype. The chain links TRBV6-2 or TRBV6-3 to TRBJ2-6; 8 positions agree with TRBD1. V was pared by 11 bases and J by 4 bases, with 4 bases of the junction left unmatched. The CDR3 has 13 amino acids. Germline lookup yields CDR1 MNHEY and CDR2 SVGEGT. This chain's CDR3 is CAGQGAGANVLTF. CDR3 bases: TGTGCCGGTCAGGGGGCCGGGGCCAACGTCCTGACTTTC.

This clonotype was seen ten or more times. The chain links TRBV13 to TRBJ2-1; 9 positions agree with TRBD1. The V segment lost 3 bases and the J segment 9 bases; nucleotides outside the gene matches: 15. The germline V gene encodes CDR1 PRHDT and CDR2 FYEKMQ (reference sequence). The CDR3 has 17 residues. For the CDR3, the DNA is TGTGCCAGCAGCTTCACCCACAGGGGGCACGACGGTAGTGAGCAGTTCTTC. This sequence encodes CASSFTHRGHDGSEQFF.

This clonotype showed up many times. The chain employs TRBV7-2 and TRBJ1-5; D uncertain. This CDR3 spans 14 amino acids. CDR1 and CDR2 (germline): SGHTA, FQGNSA. Trimming stripped 1 base from V and 1 base from J, with 5 bases between. The CDR3 bases are TGTGCCAGCAGCTTAGACATAAGCAATCAGCCCCAGCATTTT. Residues: CASSLDISNQPQHF. Filled out from reference TRBV7-2 and TRBJ1-5, the complete variable domain reads GAGVSQSPSNKVTEKGKDVELRCDPISGHTALYWYRQSLGQGLEFLIYFQGNSAPDKSGLPSDRFSAERTGGSVSTLTIQRTQQEDSAVYLCASSLDISNQPQHFGDGTRLSIL.

V and J are TRBV20-1 and TRBJ1-5; D is uncertain. Germline V gives CDR1 DFQATT, CDR2 SNEGSKA (reference sequence). The CDR3 is made up of 13 amino acids. Trimming cost V 0 bases and J 5 bases, with 8 bases left between them. The CDR3 spells CSARDRIDQPQHF. In nucleotides, the CDR3 is TGCAGTGCTAGAGACAGGATCGATCAGCCCCAGCATTTT.

The table lists this clonotype with many counts. The chain has TRBV9 and TRBJ2-1; D gene ambiguous. Germline V gene lookup returns CDR1 SGDLS and CDR2 YYNGEE. V gave up 4 bases and J gave up 4 bases, with 9 bases separating them. There are 13 residues in the CDR3. The CDR3 region is CASSSTGYNEQFF. The CDR3 coding sequence is TGTGCCAGCAGCTCTACTGGATACAATGAGCAGTTCTTC. Based on the CDR3 plus reference TRBV9 and TRBJ2-1, the full variable domain is DSGVTQTPKHLITATGQRVTLRCSPRSGDLSVYWYQQSLDQGLQFLIQYYNGEERAKGNILERFSAQQFPDLHSELNLSSLELGDSALYFCASSSTGYNEQFFGPGTRLTVL.

At least ten counts were recorded for this clonotype. The chain uses TRBV9 and TRBJ2-1; 9 nucleotides align to TRBD1. Germline-derived CDR1 and CDR2 are SGDLS and YYNGEE. The CDR3 is 13 residues long. The V segment lost 3 bases and the J segment 6 bases; nucleotides outside the gene matches: 1. This CDR3 reads CASSGTGVNEQFF. DNA for the CDR3: TGTGCCAGCAGCGGGACAGGGGTCAATGAGCAGTTCTTC.

This clonotype was observed a few times. The chain carries TRBV6-5 and TRBJ2-5; 8 bases fit TRBD2. J lost 1 base, V lost 4 bases, and 5 bases had no gene match. Germline assignment: CDR1 MNHEY and CDR2 SVGAGI. The CDR3 consists of 15 residues. CDR3 residues: CASSSRGGPQETQYF. The CDR3 nucleotides read TGTGCCAGCAGTTCCCGGGGGGGGCCCCAAGAGACCCAGTACTTC.

With respect to this clonotype: With a much larger clone just one base away, this may be a read error. The chain couples TRBV11-2 to TRBJ2-3, with TRBD1 matching over 7 bases. The J segment lost 4 bases and the V segment lost 4 bases, leaving 5 bases of the junction unmatched. Germline CDR1 reads SGHAT; CDR2 reads FQNNGV. CDR3 length: 14 residues. The CDR3 sequence is CASSSGQRPDTQYF. In DNA, the CDR3 is TGTGCCAGCAGCTCGGGACAGAGGCCAGATACGCAGTATTTT.

This clonotype was counted at least ten times. The chain has TRBV9 and TRBJ2-1; D unresolved. The CDR3 sequence is 12 residues long. Deletions cut 0 bases from V and 8 bases from J, with 6 bases between. The germline V gene encodes CDR1 SGDLS and CDR2 YYNGEE. The CDR3 protein is CASSVAAHEQFF. Written as DNA, the CDR3 is TGTGCCAGCAGCGTAGCGGCCCATGAGCAGTTCTTC.

This clonotype was detected only a few times. This chain joins TRBV12-3 or TRBV12-4 and TRBJ1-2, with no clear D. The CDR3 extends over 15 amino acids. V lost 6 bases and J 4 bases, leaving 18 bases between the germline ends. Here the CDR3 reads CASSTGPNPPYGYTF. CDR3 in DNA: TGTGCCAGCAGCACCGGGCCAAATCCGCCCTATGGCTACACCTTC.

This clonotype came up many times. The V gene is TRBV10-3, the J gene TRBJ2-7; 8 nucleotides align to TRBD1. The CDR3 is made up of 15 amino acids. Germline V gene lookup returns CDR1 ENHRY and CDR2 SYGVKD. V lost 4 bases and J lost 6; bases outside the gene matches: 11. This CDR3 reads CAISGPGTGLGEQYF. The DNA of the CDR3 is TGTGCCATCAGTGGGCCCGGGACAGGTCTAGGCGAGCAGTACTTC.